This TCR beta chain was identified during a study of shared clonotypes between healthy human individuals. A remark on this clone: Other nucleotide sequences from this sample produce the same CDR3.

Here immunoSEQ multiplex PCR was the method, and the copy in TCRdb shows in-frame clones only, minus some. The sample holds about 580,000 clones, 95% to 98% seen once. The CDR3 is 13 residues long. The V and J ends lost 2 bases and 5 bases respectively, with 9 bases between them. Germline CDR1 and CDR2: MNHEY and SVGAGI. Naive CD8 cells, CD45RO-negative and positively selected for CCR7, excluded terminally differentiated effector memory CD45RA+ cells. This receptor was identified in a young man in good health. Sequencing was done on a sample of naive CD8+ T cells sorted from blood. V and J are TRBV6-5 and TRBJ1-1; maybe TRBD1 (6 bases). The CDR3: CASSYGQGTEAFF. Here the CDR3 DNA reads TGTGCCAGCAGTTACGGGCAGGGGACTGAAGCTTTCTTT.